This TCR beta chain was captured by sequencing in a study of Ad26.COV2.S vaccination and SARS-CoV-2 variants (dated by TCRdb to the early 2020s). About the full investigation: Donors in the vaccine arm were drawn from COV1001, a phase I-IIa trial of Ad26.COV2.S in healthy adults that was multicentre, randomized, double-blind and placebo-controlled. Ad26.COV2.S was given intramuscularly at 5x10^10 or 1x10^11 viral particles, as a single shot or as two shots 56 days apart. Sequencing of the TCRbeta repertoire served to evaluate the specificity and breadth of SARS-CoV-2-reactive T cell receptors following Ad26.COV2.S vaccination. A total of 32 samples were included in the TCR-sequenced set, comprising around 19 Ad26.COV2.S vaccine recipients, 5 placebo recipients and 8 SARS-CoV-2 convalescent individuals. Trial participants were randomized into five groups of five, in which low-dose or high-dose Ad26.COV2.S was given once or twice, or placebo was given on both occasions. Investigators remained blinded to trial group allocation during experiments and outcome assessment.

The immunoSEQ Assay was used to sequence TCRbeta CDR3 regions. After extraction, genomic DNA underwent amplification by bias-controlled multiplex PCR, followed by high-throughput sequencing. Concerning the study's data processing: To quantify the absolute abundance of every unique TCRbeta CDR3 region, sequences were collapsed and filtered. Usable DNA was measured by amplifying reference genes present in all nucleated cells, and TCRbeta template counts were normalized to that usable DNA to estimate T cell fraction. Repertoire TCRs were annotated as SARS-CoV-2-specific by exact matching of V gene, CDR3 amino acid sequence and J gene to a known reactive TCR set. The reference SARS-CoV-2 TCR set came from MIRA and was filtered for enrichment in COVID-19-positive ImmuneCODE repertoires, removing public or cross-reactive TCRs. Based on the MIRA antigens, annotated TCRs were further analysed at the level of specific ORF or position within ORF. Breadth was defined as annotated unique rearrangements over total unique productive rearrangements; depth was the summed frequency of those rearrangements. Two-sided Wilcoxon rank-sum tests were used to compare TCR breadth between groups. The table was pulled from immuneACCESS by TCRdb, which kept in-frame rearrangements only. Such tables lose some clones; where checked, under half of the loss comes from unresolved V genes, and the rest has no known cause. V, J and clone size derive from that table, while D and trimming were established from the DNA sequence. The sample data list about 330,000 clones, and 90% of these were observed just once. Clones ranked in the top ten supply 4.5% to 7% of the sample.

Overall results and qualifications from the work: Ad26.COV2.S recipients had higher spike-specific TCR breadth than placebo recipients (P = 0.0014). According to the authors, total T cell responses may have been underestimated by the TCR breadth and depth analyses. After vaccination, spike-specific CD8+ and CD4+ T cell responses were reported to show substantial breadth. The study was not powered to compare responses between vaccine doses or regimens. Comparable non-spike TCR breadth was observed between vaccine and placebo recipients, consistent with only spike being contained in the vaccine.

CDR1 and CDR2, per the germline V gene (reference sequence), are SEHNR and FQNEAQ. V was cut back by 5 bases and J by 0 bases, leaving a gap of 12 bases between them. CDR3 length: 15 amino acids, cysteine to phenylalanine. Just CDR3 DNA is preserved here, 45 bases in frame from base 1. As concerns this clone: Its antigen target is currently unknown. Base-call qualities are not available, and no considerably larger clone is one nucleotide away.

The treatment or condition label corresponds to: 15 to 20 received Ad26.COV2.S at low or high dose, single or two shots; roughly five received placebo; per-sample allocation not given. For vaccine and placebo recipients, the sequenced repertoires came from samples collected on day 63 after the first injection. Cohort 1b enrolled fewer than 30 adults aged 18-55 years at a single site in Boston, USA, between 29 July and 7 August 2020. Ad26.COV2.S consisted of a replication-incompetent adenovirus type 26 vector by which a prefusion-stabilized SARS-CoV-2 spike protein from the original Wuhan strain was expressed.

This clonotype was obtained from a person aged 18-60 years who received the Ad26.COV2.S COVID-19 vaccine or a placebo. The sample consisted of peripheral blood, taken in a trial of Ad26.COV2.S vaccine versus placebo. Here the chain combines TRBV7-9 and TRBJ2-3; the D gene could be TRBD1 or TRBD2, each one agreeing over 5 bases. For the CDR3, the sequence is CASSPRGASTDTQYF. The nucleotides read TGTGCCAGCAGCCCTAGGGGAGCTAGCACAGATACGCAGTATTTT.